This passage covers 14 T cell receptor beta chains from one sample sequenced in a study of shared clonotypes between healthy human individuals. Clones were read by immunoSEQ multiplex PCR, and TCRdb kept only the in-frame ones, dropping some. The data contain around 600,000 clones, about 95% of them singletons. CD45RO-negative, CCR7-selected cells formed the naive CD8 fraction, which excluded terminally differentiated effector memory CD45RA+ cells. Sequencing was carried out using naive CD8+ T cells sorted from blood. The receptors originated from a woman in her twenties or thirties in good health.

The rearrangement joins TRBV18 to TRBJ2-5; 8 nucleotides line up with TRBD1. Germline CDR1 reads KGHSH; CDR2 reads LQKENI. V dropped 3 bases and J dropped 3; count of bases not matched to a gene: 15. The CDR3 is 18 residues long. The CDR3 DNA is TGTGCCAGCTCACCCCCTCGAGTAGGACAGGGCCTCGAAGAGACCCAGTACTTC. Translation gives CASSPPRVGQGLEETQYF.

The rearrangement uses TRBV11-2 and TRBJ2-5; 7 nucleotides align to TRBD2. The CDR3 has 16 residues. Germline CDR1 is SGHAT and CDR2 is FQNNGV. V dropped 7 bases and J dropped 5; count of bases not matched to a gene: 16. Written as DNA, the CDR3 is TGTGCCAGCAACCCCCCCGAGGCGGGAGAGTCGGAGACCCAGTACTTC. It translates to CASNPPEAGESETQYF. The variable domain in full, with the rest retrieved from reference TRBV11-2 and TRBJ2-5, is EAGVAQSPRYKIIEKRQSVAFWCNPISGHATLYWYQQILGQGPKLLIQFQNNGVVDDSQLPKDRFSAERLKGVDSTLKIQPAKLEDSAVYLCASNPPEAGESETQYFGPGTRLLVL.

In regard to this clone: Other nucleotide sequences in the sample specify the same CDR3. The CDR3 spells CASSLTMNTEAFF. DNA of the CDR3: TGTGCCAGCAGCCTCACCATGAACACTGAAGCTTTCTTT. The chain uses TRBV28 and TRBJ1-1; no clear D gene. Looked up from germline, CDR1 is MDHEN and CDR2 is SYDVKM. V lost 6 bases, J lost 0 bases, and 8 bases lay in between. There are 13 residues in the CDR3.

The chain combines TRBV27 with TRBJ1-5; 9 nucleotides line up with TRBD1. Germline CDR1 is MNHEY and CDR2 is SMNVEV (reference sequence). The CDR3 is 15 amino acids. After removal of 4 bases from V and 1 base from J, the junction contained 2 bases not matched to a gene. The CDR3 is CASSSGTGSNQPQHF. Here the CDR3 DNA reads TGTGCCAGCAGTTCCGGGACAGGGAGCAATCAGCCCCAGCATTTT.

The rearrangement links TRBV6-5 to TRBJ2-7; D call uncertain. V gave up 5 bases and J gave up 6 bases, with 14 bases separating them. Germline V gene sequence: CDR1 MNHEY, CDR2 SVGAGI. CDR3 length equals 13 residues. CDR3 sequence: CASSPQEGGEQYF. DNA for the CDR3: TGTGCCAGCAGTCCTCAGGAAGGTGGCGAGCAGTACTTC.

The chain joins TRBV11-2 to TRBJ2-7, with a tentative D call TRBD2 (5 bases). CDR3 length: 13 residues. Trimming removed 1 base at V and 6 bases at J, with 10 bases between. Germline V CDR1 and CDR2: SGHAT, FQNNGV. CDR3 nucleotides: TGTGCCAGCAGCTTAGTAAAGGGAGTCGAGCAGTACTTC. Translated: CASSLVKGVEQYF.

This rearrangement joins TRBV27 to TRBJ2-7, with D possibly matching TRBD2 (6 bases). CDR3 size: 16 residues. The germline V gene has CDR1 MNHEY and CDR2 SMNVEV (reference sequence). Trimming stripped 2 bases from V and 5 bases from J, with 19 bases between. CDR3 amino acids: CASSLIAARGWDEQYF. CDR3 in DNA: TGTGCCAGCAGTTTAATAGCGGCGAGGGGCTGGGACGAGCAGTACTTC.

In its sample, this clone was seen once. The chain couples TRBV5-1 to TRBJ2-7, with a tentative D call TRBD1 (5 bases). Germline V gene sequence: CDR1 SGHRS, CDR2 YFSETQ. The CDR3 is 16 residues long. Trimming shortened V by 4 bases and J by 5 bases, and 22 bases separated the two germline ends. The CDR3 DNA reads TGCGCCAGCAGCGCGTTGACAGCCAGCGCGTTGGACGAGCAGTACTTC. Its protein is CASSALTASALDEQYF.

CDR3 nucleotide sequence: TGTGCCAGCAGTGACCCAATGGATCGGGCCTACGAGCAGTACTTC. Residues: CASSDPMDRAYEQYF. The V gene is TRBV6-4, the J gene TRBJ2-7; D is uncertain. The ends were cut back, 2 bases at V and 2 bases at J, with 13 bases in the middle. The CDR3 is made up of 15 amino acids. Germline CDR1 reads MRHNA; CDR2 reads SNTAGT.

V gene TRBV15 combines with J gene TRBJ2-3; maybe TRBD2 (5 bases). The CDR3 length is 15 residues. Looked up from germline, CDR1 is LNHNV and CDR2 is YYDKDF (reference sequence). Trimming took 3 bases from V and 0 from J, leaving 10 bases between them. The CDR3: CATSSYERSTDTQYF. CDR3 coding DNA: TGTGCCACCAGCAGCTACGAGCGGAGCACAGATACGCAGTATTTT.

V and J are TRBV5-6 and TRBJ1-5; D is undetermined. The CDR3 runs 13 residues. V gave up 0 bases and J gave up 3 bases, with 4 bases separating them. Per the germline V gene, CDR1 is SGHDT and CDR2 is YYEEEE. The CDR3 nucleotides read TGTGCCAGCAGCTTGGGGCTCAATCAGCCCCAGCATTTT. It yields the protein CASSLGLNQPQHF.

The chain carries TRBV30 and TRBJ1-4; 9 positions match TRBD1. The CDR3 sequence is 17 residues long. Losses at the gene ends were 2 bases for V and 7 bases for J; bases not matched to a gene: 14. The germline CDR1 and CDR2 sequences are GTSNPN and SVGIG (reference sequence). This chain's CDR3 is CAWSPGTGSYSGEKLFF. The CDR3 DNA follows: TGTGCCTGGAGTCCCGGGACAGGGAGCTACAGTGGTGAAAAACTGTTTTTT.

The chain recombines TRBV4-1 with TRBJ2-5; the match to TRBD2 covers 11 bases. CDR3 length: 16 residues. After removal of 1 base from V and 4 bases from J, the junction contained 5 bases not matched to a gene. Germline lookup yields CDR1 MGHRA and CDR2 YSYEKL. The CDR3 DNA follows: TGCGCCAGCAGCCAAGTGGGACTAGCGGAGGGAGAGACCCAGTACTTC. Amino acids: CASSQVGLAEGETQYF.

V gene TRBV19 combines with J gene TRBJ1-5; tentative D call: TRBD1 (6 bases). The V gene's germline CDR1 is LNHDA and CDR2 SQIVND (reference sequence). The CDR3 consists of 16 residues. V was pared by 2 bases and J by 5 bases, with 16 bases between. The CDR3 sequence: CASSISTVKGDQPQHF. CDR3 bases: TGTGCCAGTAGTATAAGTACCGTCAAGGGGGATCAGCCCCAGCATTTT.